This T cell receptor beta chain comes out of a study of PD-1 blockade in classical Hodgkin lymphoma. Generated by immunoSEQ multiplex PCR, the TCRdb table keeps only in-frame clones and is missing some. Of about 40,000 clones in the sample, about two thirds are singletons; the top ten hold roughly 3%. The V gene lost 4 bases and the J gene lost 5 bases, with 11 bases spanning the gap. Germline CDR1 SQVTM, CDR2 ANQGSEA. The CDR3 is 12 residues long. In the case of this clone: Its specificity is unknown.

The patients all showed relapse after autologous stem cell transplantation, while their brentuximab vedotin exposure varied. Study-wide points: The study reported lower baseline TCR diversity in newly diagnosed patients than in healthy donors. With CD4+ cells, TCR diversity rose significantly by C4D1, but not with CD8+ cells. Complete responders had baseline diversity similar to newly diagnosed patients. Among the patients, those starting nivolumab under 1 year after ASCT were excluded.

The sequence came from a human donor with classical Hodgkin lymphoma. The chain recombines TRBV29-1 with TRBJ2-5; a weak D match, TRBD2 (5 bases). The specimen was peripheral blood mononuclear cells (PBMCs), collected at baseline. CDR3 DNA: TGCAGCGTTGTCCAAAGGAGGGAGACCCAGTACTTC. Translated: CSVVQRRETQYF.